The T cell receptor beta chain under discussion was sequenced for a study of radiotherapy plus CTLA-4 blockade in lung cancer. Patients had chemo-refractory metastatic non-small-cell lung cancer and received focal radiation plus CTLA-4 blockade that used ipilimumab. The CDR3 has 15 amino acids. V was clipped by 0 bases and J by 8 bases; unmatched bases: 9. Per the germline V gene, CDR1 is MGHRA and CDR2 is YSYEKL. This clone has a handful of counts. The method was immunoSEQ multiplex PCR; TCRdb's version includes in-frame clones alone and lacks a portion of them. Here the sample spans about 50,000 clones, about 85% being singletons.

The source of this sequence is a human donor with non-small cell lung cancer whose response to radiotherapy plus ipilimumab could not be evaluated. The rearrangement links TRBV4-1 to TRBJ1-2, with 7 bases that match TRBD1. This specimen consisted of peripheral blood, obtained from a patient treated with radiotherapy plus ipilimumab. The CDR3 protein is CASSQEGQGERGYTF. The CDR3 bases are TGCGCCAGCAGCCAAGAAGGGCAGGGGGAGCGGGGCTACACCTTC.